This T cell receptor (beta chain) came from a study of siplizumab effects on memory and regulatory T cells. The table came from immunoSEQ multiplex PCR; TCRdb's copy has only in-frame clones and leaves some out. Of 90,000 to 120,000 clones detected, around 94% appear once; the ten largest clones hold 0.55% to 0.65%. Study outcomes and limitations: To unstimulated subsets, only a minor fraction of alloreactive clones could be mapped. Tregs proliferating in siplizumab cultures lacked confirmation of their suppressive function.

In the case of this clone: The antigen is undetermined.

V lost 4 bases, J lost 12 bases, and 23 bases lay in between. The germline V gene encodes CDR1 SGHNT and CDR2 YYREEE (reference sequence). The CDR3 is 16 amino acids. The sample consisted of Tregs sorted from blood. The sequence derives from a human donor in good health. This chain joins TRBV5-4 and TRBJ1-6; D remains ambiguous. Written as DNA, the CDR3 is TGTGCCAGCAGCCCCGCGGGCCTTCGGGCAACCGTACCCCTCCACTTT. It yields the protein CASSPAGLRATVPLHF.